The clone carrying this TCR beta chain was picked up many times. The antigen is unknown. The V end lost 1 base, the J end lost 3 bases, and 9 bases lay between the germline ends. Germline lookup yields CDR1 GTSNPN and CDR2 SVGIG (reference sequence). The CDR3 extends over 13 amino acids. The data belong to a study of T cells in Graves' hyperthyroidism and ophthalmopathy. Study-wide results and limits: Among clonotypes expanded in thyroid above 0.001, most were also found in blood.

The source material, RNA transcripts, was used to amplify TCR beta CDR3 regions. The TCR CDR3 was amplified in a first-round RT-PCR using the HTBI primer set. MiXCR, run by TCRdb on the multiplex PCR reads, gives a single entry per CDR3 protein. Of 150,000 or so distinct CDR3 sequences in the sample, around 20% were seen once. The TCR was taken from a woman in her 50s with Graves' hyperthyroidism that later progressed to Graves' ophthalmopathy. The sequencing sample was made of blood. The chain joins TRBV30 to TRBJ1-1; possibly TRBD1 for D (5 bases). The CDR3 region has the DNA TGTGCCTGGAGTGAGGGGAGTCACACTGAAGCTTTCTTT. Amino acids: CAWSEGSHTEAFF.